Below are 4 T cell receptor beta chains sequenced from a single sample in a study of early T cells in non-severe SARS-CoV-2 infection. In TCRdb, the 5' RACE reads were re-called with MiXCR into one record per CDR3 protein. The table lists about 110,000 distinct CDR3 sequences, 9% to 14% of them singletons, with around 3% in the top ten. Sequencing was done on a sample of whole blood. These receptors came from an adult who was a healthcare worker with PCR-confirmed SARS-CoV-2 infection or an uninfected control (not recorded which).

This clonotype was recorded a few times. The rearrangement uses TRBV3-1 and TRBJ1-1; tentative D call: TRBD1 (5 bases). Germline CDR1 LGHDT, CDR2 YNNKEL (reference sequence). The length of the CDR3 is 14 residues. V was pared by 4 bases and J by 2 bases, with 11 bases between. The CDR3 here is CASSPWGANTEAFF. CDR3 DNA: TGTGCCAGCAGCCCCTGGGGCGCAAACACTGAAGCTTTCTTT.

The rearrangement joins TRBV5-1 to TRBJ2-3; D gene ambiguous. The CDR3 sequence is 15 residues long. V lost 1 base to trimming and J lost 4 bases, with 13 bases between them. The germline V gene has CDR1 SGHRS and CDR2 YFSETQ. As DNA, the CDR3 is TGCGCCAGCAGCTTGTTCCTGGACGGCGCAGATACGCAGTATTTT. Protein: CASSLFLDGADTQYF. Based on the CDR3 plus reference TRBV5-1 and TRBJ2-3, the full variable domain is KAGVTQTPRYLIKTRGQQVTLSCSPISGHRSVSWYQQTPGQGLQFLFEYFSETQRNKGNFPGRFSGRQFSNSRSEMNVSTLELGDSALYLCASSLFLDGADTQYFGPGTRLTVL.

This clonotype has just a few counts. The rearrangement links TRBV15 to TRBJ2-1; no firm D call. V was pared by 2 bases and J by 2 bases, with 7 bases between. The CDR3 loop spans 14 amino acids. Germline V gene data show CDR1 as LNHNV and CDR2 as YYDKDF (reference sequence). CDR3 loop: CATSRPPTYNEQFF. The CDR3 DNA reads TGTGCCACCAGCAGACCGCCAACCTACAATGAGCAGTTCTTC.

This clonotype appeared many times. V gene TRBV4-1 combines with J gene TRBJ1-5; tentatively, D is TRBD1 (6 bases). Germline V lookup: CDR1 MGHRA, CDR2 YSYEKL. V lost 0 bases to trimming and J lost 6 bases, with 15 bases between them. The CDR3 is made up of 16 amino acids. CDR3 protein: CASSQDGTGWGQPQHF. CDR3 bases: TGCGCCAGCAGCCAAGATGGTACAGGGTGGGGTCAGCCCCAGCATTTT.